A single T cell receptor (beta chain) is shown here with its context. What this receptor recognizes is not known. No much larger clone exists at a distance of one base, and base qualities are not known. Donors were healthy HIV-negative adults with no recently reported acute infections or vaccinations. Every donor was a Caucasian adult living in Nashville, Tennessee, USA. CD4+ T cells were enriched by magnetic negative selection, after which naive cells were positively selected on CD45RA and the negative fraction was taken as the memory subset. Blood was obtained by leukapheresis, after which PBMCs were separated by Ficoll-Histopaque density gradient centrifugation and cryopreserved in liquid nitrogen vapor phase. Analytical flow cytometry was used to check the purity and quantity of every magnetically sorted T cell population. Genomic DNA was isolated from each sorted fraction and quantified by UV absorbance on a Nanodrop 2000c.

This sample was taken from a study of shared clonotypes between healthy human individuals (TCRdb year 2020). For context, the study as a whole: The cohort comprised a couple of women and three men aged 18 to 49 years. Blood TCR repertoires of about five healthy adults were deeply sequenced to estimate repertoire size and the extent of clonotype sharing between individuals. To increase sequencing depth and limit assay-specific biases, TCR repertoire library preparation and sequencing were carried out by different laboratories using diverse techniques. Per donor, three plates each were used for CD4 naive and CD4 memory, two for CD8 naive, and one for CD8 memory. Each donor's leukapheresis produced roughly between about 0.9 and 9.5 billion PBMCs.

The trim is 0 bases for V and 6 bases for J, with a gap of 18 bases between the germline ends. The germline V gene (reference sequence) supplies CDR1 WNHNN and CDR2 SYGVQD. The CDR3 starts with the cysteine, ends with the phenylalanine, and has 17 residues. The read is trimmed to its CDR3 DNA, 51 bases read in frame from base 1. The study at large found these results: Clonotypes shared by all four sorted-subset donors showed higher generation probabilities than non-shared clonotypes. Pairwise subsampling led to the expectation that sequencing depth would affect the degree of clonotype sharing among donors. Naive subsets generally had larger estimated clonotype richness than memory subsets. The small number of donors limited the genetic and exposure-history diversity represented. Sampling was limited to blood, and TCR repertoires in tissue likely differ from TCR repertoires in blood. Across four donors, around 5% of naive CD4, approximately 4% of naive CD8, about 2% of memory CD4, and approximately 0.42% of memory CD8 clonotypes were shared. Even with the large sequencing depth, rarefaction of the sorted-subset datasets indicated that sequencing was incomplete.

Using the deep immunoSEQ assay, multiplex PCR amplified TCR CDR3 regions from genomic DNA. Extracted genomic DNA from each cell subset was spread evenly across all wells of several immunoSEQ 96-well plates, with each plate serving as a replicate. For sorted subsets, approximately 210 ng of genomic DNA, equivalent to some 30,000 T cell genomes, went into each replicate PCR. Purified libraries were measured with a Qubit 3.0 fluorometer, size-checked on a Bioanalyzer 2100, and measured again with the KAPA Library Quantification kit. Every immunoSEQ 96-well plate was sequenced on a separate single-read 150-cycle Illumina NextSeq 550 flow cell. The published analysis was carried out like this. Because the immunoSEQ output held only junctional sequences and lacked quality scores, the filtering could not match the filtering applied to full-length reads. To assign V/J genes and CDR3, sequences were annotated against IMGT germline references using PyIR, a Python wrapper for IgBLAST v1.9. Reads with weak V/J assignments (E-value above 1e-6), missing CDR3, stop codons, out-of-frame junctions, or ambiguous translated residues were removed. V3J clonotypes were defined as sequences sharing the same inferred V gene, J gene, and CDR3 amino acid sequence. The percentage overlap between two repertoires was calculated by dividing the number of shared unique clonotypes by the size of the smaller repertoire. Richness of each repertoire was evaluated using RTK rarefaction, the Chao1 estimator, and Recon v2.1 estimates of unobserved clonotypes. For all TCRbeta clonotypes obtained by the gDNA method from a handful of donors, generation probabilities were computed with OLGA. In TCRdb, the immuneACCESS table is reduced to in-frame sequences with V and J assigned. These tables do not hold every clone; where another copy was compared, an unresolved V gene accounts for under half, and the others remain unexplained. V and J calls and clone size are those listed in that table; D and trimming were worked out from the DNA. Within this sample are roughly 2.5 million clones, with 85% to 95% of them counted one time only. The top ten clones comprise over 0.12% of the sample.

This sequence originates from a man between 18 and 29 years old in good health. What was sequenced was naive CD4+ T cells sorted from blood. The cell subset or site label here, explained by the study, means: CD45RA+ positively selected. This receptor chain uses TRBV10-1 and TRBJ2-1; TRBD1 is perhaps the D gene, given 6 matching bases. The CDR3 amino acid sequence is: CASSESGGQGLSNEQFF. The DNA sequence is given as TGCGCCAGCAGTGAGTCGGGCGGGCAGGGGCTGTCCAATGAGCAGTTCTTC.